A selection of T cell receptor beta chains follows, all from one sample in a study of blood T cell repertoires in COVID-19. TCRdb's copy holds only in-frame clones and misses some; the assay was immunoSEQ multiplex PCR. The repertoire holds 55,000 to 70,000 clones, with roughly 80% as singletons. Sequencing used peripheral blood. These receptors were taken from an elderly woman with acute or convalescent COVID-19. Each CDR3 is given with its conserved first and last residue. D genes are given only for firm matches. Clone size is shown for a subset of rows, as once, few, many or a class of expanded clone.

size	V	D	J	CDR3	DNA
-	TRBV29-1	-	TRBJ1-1	CSVDTFTGWNTEAFF	TGCAGCGTCGATACCTTTACAGGGTGGAACACTGAAGCTTTCTTT
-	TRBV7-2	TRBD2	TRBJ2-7	CASSLTSGGIISYEQYF	TGTGCCAGCAGCCTTACTAGCGGGGGGATCATTTCCTACGAGCAGTACTTC
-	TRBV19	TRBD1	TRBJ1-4	CASSVRDRGNEKLFF	TGTGCCAGTAGTGTCCGGGACAGGGGAAATGAAAAACTGTTTTTT
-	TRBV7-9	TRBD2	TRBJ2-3	CASSLDAGDFGDTQYF	TGTGCCAGCAGCTTAGACGCGGGGGATTTTGGAGATACGCAGTATTTT
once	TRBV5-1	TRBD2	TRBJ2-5	CASSLRSSGQETQYF	TGCGCCAGCAGCTTGCGCTCTAGCGGACAAGAGACCCAGTACTTC
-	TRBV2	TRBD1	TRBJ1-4	CASSNNRGRGEKLFF	TGTGCCAGCAGTAATAACAGGGGGCGAGGTGAAAAACTGTTTTTT
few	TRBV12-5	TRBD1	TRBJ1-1	CASGPPAPGGTEAFF	TGTGCTAGTGGTCCCCCCGCCCCAGGGGGCACTGAAGCTTTCTTT
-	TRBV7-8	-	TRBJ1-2	CASSLSASLDGYTF	TGTGCCAGCAGCTTAAGCGCATCTTTAGATGGCTACACCTTC
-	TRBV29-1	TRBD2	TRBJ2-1	CSGGGAYNEQFF	TGCTCGGGCGGGGGGGCCTACAATGAGCAGTTCTTC
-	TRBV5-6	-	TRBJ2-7	CASSLAGANYEQYF	TGTGCCAGCAGCTTGGCAGGGGCTAACTACGAGCAGTACTTC
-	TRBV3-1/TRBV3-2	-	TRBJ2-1	CASSPGQPYNEQFF	TGTGCCAGCAGCCCGGGACAACCCTACAATGAGCAGTTCTTC
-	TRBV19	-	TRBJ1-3	CASSFQHLAASGNTIYF	TGTGCCAGTAGTTTCCAGCACCTGGCGGCCTCTGGAAACACCATATATTTT
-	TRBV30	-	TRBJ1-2	CAWSVVQNYGYTF	TGTGCCTGGAGTGTAGTACAGAACTATGGCTACACCTTC
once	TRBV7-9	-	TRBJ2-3	CASTETASTDTQYF	TGTGCCAGCACCGAGACAGCTAGCACAGATACGCAGTATTTT
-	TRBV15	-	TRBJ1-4	CATSRELAGNNEKLFF	TGTGCCACCAGCAGAGAACTCGCGGGGAATAATGAAAAACTGTTTTTT
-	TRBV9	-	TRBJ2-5	CASSESPSNKETQYF	TGTGCCAGCAGTGAATCCCCCTCCAACAAAGAGACCCAGTACTTC
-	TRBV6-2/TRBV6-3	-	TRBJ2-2	CASSYAGLTRTGELFF	TGTGCCAGCAGTTACGCCGGACTCACTCGCACCGGGGAGCTGTTTTTT
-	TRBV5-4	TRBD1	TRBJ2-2	CASSLGQGYTGELFF	TGTGCCAGCAGCTTGGGACAGGGTTACACCGGGGAGCTGTTTTTT
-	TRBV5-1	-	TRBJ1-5	CASSLAGDNQPQHF	TGCGCCAGCAGCTTGGCCGGGGACAATCAGCCCCAGCATTTT
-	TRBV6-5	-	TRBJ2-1	CASSYSETGIKQFF	TGTGCCAGCAGTTACTCCGAGACAGGAATAAAGCAGTTCTTC
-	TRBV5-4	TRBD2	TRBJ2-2	CASSLASSWGGRSGELFF	TGTGCCAGCAGCTTGGCCTCAAGCTGGGGGGGGAGGAGCGGGGAGCTGTTTTTT
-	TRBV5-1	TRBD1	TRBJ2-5	CASSTGTGQETQYF	TGCGCCAGCAGCACCGGGACAGGTCAAGAGACCCAGTACTTC
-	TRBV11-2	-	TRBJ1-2	CASSLGLNYGYTF	TGTGCCAGCAGCTTAGGGCTGAACTATGGCTACACCTTC